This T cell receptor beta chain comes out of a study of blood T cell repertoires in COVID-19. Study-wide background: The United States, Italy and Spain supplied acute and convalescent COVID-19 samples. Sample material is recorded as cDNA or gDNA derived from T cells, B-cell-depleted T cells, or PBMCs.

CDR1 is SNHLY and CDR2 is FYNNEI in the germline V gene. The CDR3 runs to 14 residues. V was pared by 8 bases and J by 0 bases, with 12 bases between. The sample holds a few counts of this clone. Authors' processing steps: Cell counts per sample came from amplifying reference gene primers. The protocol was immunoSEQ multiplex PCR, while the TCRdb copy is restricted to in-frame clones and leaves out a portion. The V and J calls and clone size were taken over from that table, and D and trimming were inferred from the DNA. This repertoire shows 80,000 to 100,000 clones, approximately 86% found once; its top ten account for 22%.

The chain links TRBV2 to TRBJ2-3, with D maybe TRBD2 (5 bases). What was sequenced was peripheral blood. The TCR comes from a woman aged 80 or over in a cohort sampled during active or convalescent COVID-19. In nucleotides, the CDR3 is TGTGCCAGCTATCGGCGGACTAGCACAGATACGCAGTATTTT. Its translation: CASYRRTSTDTQYF.